These T cell receptor beta chains were read from a single sample in a study of blood T cell repertoires in COVID-19. The protocol was immunoSEQ multiplex PCR, while the TCRdb copy is restricted to in-frame clones and leaves out a portion. The sample yields around 150,000 clones, roughly 80% seen once. Sequenced: PBMCs or T cells enriched from blood (not recorded which). Receptors were obtained from a man aged 45-65 years who had recovered from COVID-19. The CDR3 runs from the conserved cysteine through the conserved F or W. A D gene is named only where the DNA matches it firmly. Expanded clones get a size class; other rows say once, few or many, or leave the size out.

CDR3 protein: CATLAPGYGYTF
CDR3 DNA: TGTGCCACCCTCGCCCCGGGGTATGGCTACACCTTC
J gene: TRBJ1-2
D gene: NA
V gene: TRBV19
clone size: NA

CDR3 protein: CASGFPGEETQYF
CDR3 DNA: TGTGCTAGTGGTTTCCCGGGGGAAGAGACCCAGTACTTC
J gene: TRBJ2-5
D gene: NA
V gene: TRBV12-5
clone size: NA

CDR3 protein: CASSEGRGSYEQYF
CDR3 DNA: TGTGCCAGCAGTGAGGGGAGAGGGAGCTACGAGCAGTACTTC
J gene: TRBJ2-7
D gene: NA
V gene: TRBV2
clone size: NA

CDR3 protein: CASRTSGWPYEQYF
CDR3 DNA: TGTGCCAGCAGGACCTCGGGGTGGCCCTACGAGCAGTACTTC
J gene: TRBJ2-7
D gene: NA
V gene: TRBV6-5
clone size: NA

CDR3 protein: CASSAPRDRGGETQYF
CDR3 DNA: TGTGCCAGCAGTGCGCCCCGGGACAGGGGAGGGGAGACCCAGTACTTC
J gene: TRBJ2-5
D gene: TRBD1
V gene: TRBV2
clone size: NA

CDR3 protein: CASSLLGRGSTDTQYF
CDR3 DNA: TGTGCCAGCAGCCTGTTAGGGCGGGGTAGCACAGATACGCAGTATTTT
J gene: TRBJ2-3
D gene: NA
V gene: TRBV7-3
clone size: NA

CDR3 protein: CASRIRTGISYEQYF
CDR3 DNA: TGTGCCAGCAGAATCCGGACAGGGATTAGCTACGAGCAGTACTTC
J gene: TRBJ2-7
D gene: TRBD1
V gene: TRBV27
clone size: NA

CDR3 protein: CASSPDSTSYNEQFF
CDR3 DNA: TGTGCCAGCAGCCCCGACAGTACCTCCTACAATGAGCAGTTCTTC
J gene: TRBJ2-1
D gene: NA
V gene: TRBV5-4
clone size: NA

CDR3 protein: CASSYTGEKLFF
CDR3 DNA: TGTGCCAGCAGTTACACTGGTGAAAAACTGTTTTTT
J gene: TRBJ1-4
D gene: NA
V gene: TRBV6-5
clone size: few

CDR3 protein: CASSYGPHYEQYF
CDR3 DNA: TGTGCCAGCAGCTATGGGCCCCACTACGAGCAGTACTTC
J gene: TRBJ2-7
D gene: NA
V gene: TRBV28
clone size: NA

CDR3 protein: CASSESGLAYNEQFF
CDR3 DNA: TGTGCCAGCAGTGAAAGTGGCCTAGCCTACAATGAGCAGTTCTTC
J gene: TRBJ2-1
D gene: NA
V gene: TRBV6-1
clone size: NA

CDR3 protein: CASSSRQGGGNEQFF
CDR3 DNA: TGTGCCAGCAGCTCAAGACAGGGGGGGGGCAATGAGCAGTTCTTC
J gene: TRBJ2-1
D gene: TRBD1
V gene: TRBV7-2
clone size: NA

CDR3 protein: CASSHRPRTGLQGYTF
CDR3 DNA: TGTGCCAGCAGCCACAGGCCCCGGACAGGTTTACAGGGCTACACCTTC
J gene: TRBJ1-2
D gene: TRBD1
V gene: TRBV3-1/TRBV3-2
clone size: once

CDR3 protein: CASSLGQDYGYTF
CDR3 DNA: TGTGCCAGCAGCTTGGGGCAGGACTATGGCTACACCTTC
J gene: TRBJ1-2
D gene: NA
V gene: TRBV5-4
clone size: NA

CDR3 protein: CATRGQGGTDTQYF
CDR3 DNA: TGTGCCACCCGGGGACAGGGAGGGACAGATACGCAGTATTTT
J gene: TRBJ2-3
D gene: TRBD1
V gene: TRBV24-1
clone size: NA

CDR3 protein: CASSILPPTGGYETQYF
CDR3 DNA: TGTGCCAGTAGTATCCTTCCCCCGACAGGGGGCTACGAGACCCAGTACTTC
J gene: TRBJ2-5
D gene: TRBD1
V gene: TRBV19
clone size: NA

CDR3 protein: CASSLGGNRGVEPQHF
CDR3 DNA: TGTGCCAGCAGCTTGGGGGGCAACAGGGGTGTGGAGCCCCAGCATTTT
J gene: TRBJ1-5
D gene: TRBD1
V gene: TRBV5-4
clone size: NA

CDR3 protein: CASSRQGPGELFF
CDR3 DNA: TGTGCCAGTAGTAGACAGGGTCCGGGGGAGCTGTTTTTT
J gene: TRBJ2-2
D gene: TRBD1
V gene: TRBV19
clone size: NA

CDR3 protein: CASSRRSGGATDEQFF
CDR3 DNA: TGTGCCAGCAGTCGTAGGAGCGGGGGGGCCACTGATGAGCAGTTCTTC
J gene: TRBJ2-1
D gene: TRBD2
V gene: TRBV11-3
clone size: NA

CDR3 protein: CAIVPGDNEQFF
CDR3 DNA: TGTGCCATCGTTCCCGGGGACAATGAGCAGTTCTTC
J gene: TRBJ2-1
D gene: NA
V gene: TRBV10-3
clone size: NA

CDR3 protein: CAISESLAGGGEQFF
CDR3 DNA: TGTGCCATCAGTGAGTCATTAGCGGGAGGGGGTGAGCAGTTCTTC
J gene: TRBJ2-1
D gene: TRBD2
V gene: TRBV10-3
clone size: few

CDR3 protein: CAWSSGGPGEQFF
CDR3 DNA: TGTGCCTGGAGCAGCGGGGGGCCCGGCGAGCAGTTCTTC
J gene: TRBJ2-1
D gene: TRBD2
V gene: TRBV30
clone size: NA

CDR3 protein: CASSLGDRVKGYTF
CDR3 DNA: TGTGCCAGCAGCCTGGGGGACAGGGTGAAGGGCTACACCTTC
J gene: TRBJ1-2
D gene: TRBD1
V gene: TRBV5-4
clone size: NA

CDR3 protein: CASSLYPGTSVSGELFF
CDR3 DNA: TGTGCCAGCAGCCTGTACCCCGGGACTAGCGTTTCCGGGGAGCTGTTTTTT
J gene: TRBJ2-2
D gene: TRBD2
V gene: TRBV7-3
clone size: few

CDR3 protein: CAWSVSTGAGNTIYF
CDR3 DNA: TGTGCCTGGAGTGTATCGACAGGGGCTGGAAACACCATATATTTT
J gene: TRBJ1-3
D gene: TRBD1
V gene: TRBV30
clone size: NA

CDR3 protein: CAWSVFGRGSGANVLTF
CDR3 DNA: TGTGCCTGGAGTGTATTCGGCAGGGGGTCTGGGGCCAACGTCCTGACTTTC
J gene: TRBJ2-6
D gene: TRBD1
V gene: TRBV30
clone size: NA